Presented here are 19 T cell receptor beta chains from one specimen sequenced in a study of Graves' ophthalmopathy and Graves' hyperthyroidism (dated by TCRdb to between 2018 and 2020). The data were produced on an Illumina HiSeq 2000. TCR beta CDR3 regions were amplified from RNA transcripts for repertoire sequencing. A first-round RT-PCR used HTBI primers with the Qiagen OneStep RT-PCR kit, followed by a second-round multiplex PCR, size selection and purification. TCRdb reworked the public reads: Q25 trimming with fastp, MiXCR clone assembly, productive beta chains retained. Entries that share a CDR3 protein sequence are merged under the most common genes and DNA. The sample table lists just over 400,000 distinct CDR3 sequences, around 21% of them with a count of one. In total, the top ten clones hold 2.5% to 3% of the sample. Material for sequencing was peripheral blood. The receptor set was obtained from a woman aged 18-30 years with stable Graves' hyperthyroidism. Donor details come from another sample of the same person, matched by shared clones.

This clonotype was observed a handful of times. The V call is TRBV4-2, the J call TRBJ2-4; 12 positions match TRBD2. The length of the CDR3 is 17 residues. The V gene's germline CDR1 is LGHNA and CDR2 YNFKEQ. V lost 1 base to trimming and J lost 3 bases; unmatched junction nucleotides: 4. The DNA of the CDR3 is TGTGCCAGCAGCCAAGGACTAGCGGGAGTGGTCAAAAACATTCAGTACTTC. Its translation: CASSQGLAGVVKNIQYF.

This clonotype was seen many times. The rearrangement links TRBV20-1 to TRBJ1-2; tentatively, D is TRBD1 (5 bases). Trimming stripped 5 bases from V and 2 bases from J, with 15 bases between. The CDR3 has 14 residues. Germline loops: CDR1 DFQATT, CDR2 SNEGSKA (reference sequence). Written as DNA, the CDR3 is TGCAGTGCTGAGATGGAGGGGATAAACTATGGCTACACCTTC. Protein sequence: CSAEMEGINYGYTF.

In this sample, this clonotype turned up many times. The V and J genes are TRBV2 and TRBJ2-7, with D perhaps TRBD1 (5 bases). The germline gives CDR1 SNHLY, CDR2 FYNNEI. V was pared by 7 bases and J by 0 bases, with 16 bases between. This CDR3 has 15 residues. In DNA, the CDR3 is TGTGCCAGCAATCATGGGGCGGACCTCTCCTACGAGCAGTACTTC. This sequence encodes CASNHGADLSYEQYF.

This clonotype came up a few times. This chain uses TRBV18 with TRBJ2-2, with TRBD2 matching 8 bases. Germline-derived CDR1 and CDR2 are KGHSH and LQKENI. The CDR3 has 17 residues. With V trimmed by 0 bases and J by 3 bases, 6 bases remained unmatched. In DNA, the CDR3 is TGTGCCAGCTCACCACCCGAGACTAGCGCCTACACCGGGGAGCTGTTTTTT. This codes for CASSPPETSAYTGELFF.

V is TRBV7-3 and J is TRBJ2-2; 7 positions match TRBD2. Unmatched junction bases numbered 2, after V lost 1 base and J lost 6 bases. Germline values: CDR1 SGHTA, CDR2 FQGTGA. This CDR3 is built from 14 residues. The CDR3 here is CASSLKRGAGELFF. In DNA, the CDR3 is TGTGCCAGCAGCTTAAAACGGGGGGCCGGGGAGCTGTTTTTT.

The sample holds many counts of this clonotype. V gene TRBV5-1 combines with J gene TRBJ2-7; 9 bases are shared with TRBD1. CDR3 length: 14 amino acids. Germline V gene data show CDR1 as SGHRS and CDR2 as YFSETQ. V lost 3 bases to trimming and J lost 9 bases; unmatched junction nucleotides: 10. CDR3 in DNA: TGCGCCAGCAGCTCGACAGGGGGGGCCGAAAGGCAGTACTTC. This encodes CASSSTGGAERQYF.

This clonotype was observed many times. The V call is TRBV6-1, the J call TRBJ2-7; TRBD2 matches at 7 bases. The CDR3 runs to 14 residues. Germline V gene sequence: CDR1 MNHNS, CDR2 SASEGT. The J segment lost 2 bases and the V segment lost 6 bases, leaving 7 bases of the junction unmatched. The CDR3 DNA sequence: TGTGCCAGCAGGGAGAGACTAGCCCCCTACGAGCAGTACTTC. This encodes CASRERLAPYEQYF.

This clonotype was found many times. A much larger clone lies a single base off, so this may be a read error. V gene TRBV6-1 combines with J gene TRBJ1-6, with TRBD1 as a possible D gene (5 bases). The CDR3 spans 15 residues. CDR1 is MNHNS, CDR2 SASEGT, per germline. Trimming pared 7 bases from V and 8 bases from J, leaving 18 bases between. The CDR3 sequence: CASIPGGAGYSPLHF. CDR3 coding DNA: TGTGCCAGCATCCCTGGAGGGGCAGGGTATTCACCCCTCCACTTT.

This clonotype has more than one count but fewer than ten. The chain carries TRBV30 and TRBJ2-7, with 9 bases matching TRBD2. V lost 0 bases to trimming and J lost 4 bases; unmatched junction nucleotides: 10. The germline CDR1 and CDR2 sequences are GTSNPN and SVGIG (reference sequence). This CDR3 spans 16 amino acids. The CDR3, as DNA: TGTGCCTGGAGTGTACCCGCGGGAGGGGTGTCTTACGAGCAGTACTTC. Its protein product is CAWSVPAGGVSYEQYF.

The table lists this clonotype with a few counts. The CDR3 bases are TGTGCCAGTACCCAACCCGGGACAGTCTATGGCTACACCTTC. This gives the protein CASTQPGTVYGYTF. This sequence joins TRBV19 and TRBJ1-2, with 7 nucleotides matching TRBD1. Trimming at V came to 7 bases and at J to 4 bases, leaving 9 bases not matched to a gene. The CDR3 loop spans 14 amino acids. The V gene's germline CDR1 is LNHDA and CDR2 SQIVND (reference sequence).

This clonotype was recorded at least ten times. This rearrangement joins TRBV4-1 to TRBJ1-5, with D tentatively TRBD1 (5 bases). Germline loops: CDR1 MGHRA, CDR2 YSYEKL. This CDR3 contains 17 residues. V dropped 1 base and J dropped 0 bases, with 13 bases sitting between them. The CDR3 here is CASSQGRGAYSNQPQHF. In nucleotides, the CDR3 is TGCGCCAGCAGCCAAGGGAGGGGTGCCTATAGCAATCAGCCCCAGCATTTT.

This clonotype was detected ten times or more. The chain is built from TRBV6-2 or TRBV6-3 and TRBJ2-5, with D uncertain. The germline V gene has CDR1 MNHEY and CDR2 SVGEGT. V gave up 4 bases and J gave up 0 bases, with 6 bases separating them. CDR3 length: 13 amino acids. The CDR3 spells CASSWLDQETQYF. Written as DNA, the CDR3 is TGTGCCAGCAGTTGGTTAGACCAAGAGACCCAGTACTTC.

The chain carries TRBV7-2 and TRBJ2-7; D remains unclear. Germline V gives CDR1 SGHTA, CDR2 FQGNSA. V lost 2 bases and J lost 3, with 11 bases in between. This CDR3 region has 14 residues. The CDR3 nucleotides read TGTGCCAGCAGCTTAAACCCTCCCAGCTACGAGCAGTACTTC. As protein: CASSLNPPSYEQYF.

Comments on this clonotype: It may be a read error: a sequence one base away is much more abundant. For the CDR3, the DNA is TGTGCCATCAGCAGAGATTTAGGGAGCGAGAAGCCCCAGCATTTT. Translation gives CAISRDLGSEKPQHF. The chain couples TRBV15 to TRBJ1-5, with D hard to call. This CDR3 is 15 amino acids long. Looked up from germline, CDR1 is LNHNV and CDR2 is YYDKDF (reference sequence).

Here the CDR3 DNA reads TGTGCCAGCTCGCCAGGGGCCCCGCTTAACTATGGCTACACCTTC. As protein: CASSPGAPLNYGYTF. V usage is TRBV18 and J usage is TRBJ1-2; possible D gene TRBD1, 6 bases. With 6 bases removed from V and 1 base from J, the gap between germline ends came to 15 bases. The germline V gene has CDR1 KGHSH and CDR2 LQKENI. This CDR3 is built from 15 residues.

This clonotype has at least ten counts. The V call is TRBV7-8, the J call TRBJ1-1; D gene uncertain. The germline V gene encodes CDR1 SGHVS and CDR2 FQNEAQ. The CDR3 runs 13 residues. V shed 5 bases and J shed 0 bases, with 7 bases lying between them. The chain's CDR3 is CASSPDLNTEAFF. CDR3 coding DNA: TGTGCCAGCAGCCCAGACCTGAACACTGAAGCTTTCTTT.

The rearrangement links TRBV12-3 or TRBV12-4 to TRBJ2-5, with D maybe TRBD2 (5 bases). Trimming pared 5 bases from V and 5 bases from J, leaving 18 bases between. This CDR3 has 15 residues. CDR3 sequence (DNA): TGTGCCAGCAGTCCCCACCGGGATAGAAGGGAGACCCAGTACTTC. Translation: CASSPHRDRRETQYF.

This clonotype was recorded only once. CDR3 sequence (DNA): TGTGCCAGCAGTCCTGGGTGGGAAGATACCTACGAGCAGTACTTC. Amino acids: CASSPGWEDTYEQYF. The chain joins TRBV12-3 or TRBV12-4 to TRBJ2-7; no clear D gene. The CDR3 has 15 amino acids. Trimming stripped 5 bases from V and 2 bases from J, with 16 bases between.

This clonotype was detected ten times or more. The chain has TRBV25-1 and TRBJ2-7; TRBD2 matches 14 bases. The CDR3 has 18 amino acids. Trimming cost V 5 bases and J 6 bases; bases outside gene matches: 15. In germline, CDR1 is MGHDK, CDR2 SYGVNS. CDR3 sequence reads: CASSTAAGTSGSLSEQYF. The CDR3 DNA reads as TGTGCCAGCAGTACCGCCGCCGGGACTAGCGGGAGTTTGAGCGAGCAGTACTTC.